The next 20 T cell receptor beta chains were all read from a single sample in a study of tumor-infiltrating lymphocytes in primary liver carcinoma. With a constant-region primer, TCR beta cDNA was made from approximately 520 ng of total RNA. For TCR beta, libraries were produced by three nested multiplex PCR rounds using slightly modified ARM-PCR. For roughly 10 cycles apiece, the opening two PCR rounds ran with TRBV1-TRBV30 forward primers and a C-beta reverse primer. TCRdb reprocessed the multiplex PCR reads via MiXCR and lists one record per CDR3 protein. The table has some 130,000 distinct CDR3 sequences, about two thirds seen once. RNA and DNA were co-extracted from around 20-30 mg of unsorted bulk tissue. Input material: tumor-adjacent normal liver tissue. The receptors derive from a woman aged 55 to 70 with primary liver carcinoma and hepatitis B virus infection.

Comment on this clonotype: A read error may produce the germline difference seen at one junction end. This chain joins TRBV4-1 and TRBJ2-5; D gene uncertain. The CDR3 totals 13 residues. Germline V gene data show CDR1 as MGHRA and CDR2 as YSYEKL. CDR3 nucleotide sequence: TGTGCCAGCAGCCCGGAGATCCAAGAGACCCTGTACTTC. It encodes CASSPEIQETLYF.

Of note for this clonotype: This may be a read error: a much more frequent sequence differs by one nucleotide. The chain couples TRBV7-9 to TRBJ2-1, with 7 bases matching TRBD1. The CDR3 runs to 14 residues. The J segment lost 6 bases and the V segment lost 4 bases, leaving 6 bases of the junction unmatched. CDR1 and CDR2 (germline): SEHNR, FQNEAQ (reference sequence). The CDR3 here is CASSWDSQSNEQFF. The CDR3, as DNA: TGTGCCAGCAGCTGGGACAGCCAATCCAATGAGCAGTTCTTC.

The chain has TRBV6-2 or TRBV6-3 and TRBJ2-7; D is possibly TRBD1 or TRBD2 (7 bases each). The CDR3 contains 16 residues. Germline V gene lookup returns CDR1 MNHEY and CDR2 SVGEGT. V gave up 5 bases and J gave up 4 bases, with 21 bases separating them. CDR3 amino acids: CASSPEGAGVNYEQYF. The CDR3 nucleotides are TGTGCCAGCAGTCCTGAGGGGGCGGGAGTGAATTACGAGCAGTACTTC.

The chain recombines TRBV11-2 with TRBJ2-5; D is undetermined. Germline assignment: CDR1 SGHAT and CDR2 FQNNGV. Deletions cut 5 bases from V and 2 bases from J, with 18 bases between. The CDR3 loop spans 16 amino acids. CDR3 amino acids: CASSTHHHMKQETQYF. Here the CDR3 DNA reads TGTGCCAGCAGCACGCACCACCACATGAAACAAGAGACCCAGTACTTC.

Concerning this clonotype itself: This could be a read error, since a much larger clone is one nucleotide away. V gene TRBV6-5 combines with J gene TRBJ2-5; TRBD2 is a possible D gene (5 bases). CDR1 is MNHEY and CDR2 is SVGAGI in the germline V gene. This CDR3 has 14 residues. CDR3 bases: TGTGCCAGCAGTTACACTAGGACCGTAGAGGCCCAGTACTTC. This codes for CASSYTRTVEAQYF.

To note about this clonotype: At one end the junction does not follow the germline gene, possibly because of a read error. The chain uses TRBV11-2 and TRBJ2-1; no firm D call. The germline V gene has CDR1 SGHAT and CDR2 FQNNGV. The CDR3 is made up of 12 amino acids. The CDR3 loop is CANSRIEDEQFF. The DNA for the CDR3 is TGTGCCAACAGCCGGATAGAGGATGAGCAGTTCTTC.

In this sample, this clonotype turned up many times. The chain uses TRBV7-9 and TRBJ2-1; TRBD2 agrees at 13 bases. This CDR3 has 15 residues. V dropped 5 bases and J dropped 9; count of bases not matched to a gene: 7. CDR1 is SEHNR and CDR2 is FQNEAQ in the germline V gene (reference sequence). This CDR3 reads CASSPTSGRALEQFF. The CDR3 bases are TGTGCCAGCAGCCCCACTAGCGGGAGGGCCCTTGAGCAGTTCTTC. Based on the CDR3 plus reference TRBV7-9 and TRBJ2-1, the full variable domain is DTGVSQNPRHKITKRGQNVTFRCDPISEHNRLYWYRQTLGQGPEFLTYFQNEAQLEKSRLLSDRFSAERPKGSFSTLEIQRTEQGDSAMYLCASSPTSGRALEQFFGPGTRLTVL.

Note on this clonotype: The CDR3 does not close with the conserved phenylalanine or tryptophan, likely indicating a read error. The chain couples TRBV12-3 or TRBV12-4 to TRBJ2-5; tentatively, D is TRBD2 (5 bases). The CDR3 length is 14 residues. For the CDR3, the DNA is TGTGCTAGCAGTTTAGCGCGCAGACAAGAGACCCAGTACTTA. It translates to CASSLARRQETQYL.

A word on this clonotype: The final CDR3 position lacks the conserved phenylalanine or tryptophan, pointing to a likely read error. CDR3 in DNA: TGTGCCAGCAGTCAGAGCGGGGGGTTCAATCAGCCCCAGCATTAT. Amino acid sequence: CASSQSGGFNQPQHY. This chain connects TRBV28 to TRBJ1-5; possibly TRBD1 for D (5 bases). Germline V gives CDR1 MDHEN, CDR2 SYDVKM. The germline V and J ends were trimmed by 5 bases and 3 bases, with 14 bases remaining between them. This CDR3 comprises 15 residues.

To note about this clonotype: A much larger clone is a single base away; this may be a read error. V is TRBV7-9 and J is TRBJ2-5, with TRBD2 matching over 7 bases. Germline V gene data show CDR1 as SEHNR and CDR2 as FQNEAQ (reference sequence). CDR3 length: 18 residues. The CDR3 DNA follows: TGTGCCACCAGCTTAAGCGGGAACCCCAGAATACTTAGAGAGACCCAGTACTTC. This gives the protein CATSLSGNPRILRETQYF. The full variable domain, its missing parts supplied by reference TRBV7-9 and TRBJ2-5, is DTGVSQNPRHKITKRGQNVTFRCDPISEHNRLYWYRQTLGQGPEFLTYFQNEAQLEKSRLLSDRFSAERPKGSFSTLEIQRTEQGDSAMYLCATSLSGNPRILRETQYFGPGTRLLVL.

For this clonotype: An end of the junction does not agree with germline; a read error may underlie this. This chain uses TRBV12-3 or TRBV12-4 with TRBJ1-1; 9 bases are shared with TRBD1. The CDR3 has 14 residues. DNA for the CDR3: TGTACCAGTAGTTTAAGACAGGGGGGCACTGAAGCTTTCTTT. Translated, it gives CTSSLRQGGTEAFF.

This clonotype was seen ten or more times. The rearrangement uses TRBV6-6 and TRBJ1-6, with 7 bases lining up with TRBD1. The germline V gene has CDR1 MNHNY and CDR2 SVGAGI (reference sequence). Unmatched junction bases numbered 6, after V lost 2 bases and J lost 8 bases. The CDR3 covers 15 residues. In nucleotides, the CDR3 is TGTGCCAGCAGTTACCAAACAGGGGAGCATTCACCCCTCCACTTT. It codes for CASSYQTGEHSPLHF.

This clonotype showed up just once. Germline is not matched at one junction end, which may reflect a read error. The rearrangement joins TRBV11-2 to TRBJ1-1; D uncertain. The CDR3 runs 12 residues. Germline CDR1 SGHAT, CDR2 FQNNGV. The CDR3 DNA sequence: TGCGCCAATAGCTTATGGAACACTGAAGCTTTCTTT. This encodes CANSLWNTEAFF.

This clonotype qualifies as medium-sized (0.01 to 0.1%). The chain employs TRBV11-1 and TRBJ2-1; the D gene is possibly TRBD1 (6 bases). Trimming took 5 bases from V and 9 from J, leaving 14 bases between them. The germline V gene has CDR1 SGHAT and CDR2 FQDESV (reference sequence). This CDR3 is built from 13 residues. CDR3 sequence: CASSPRTAGEQFF. The CDR3 DNA reads TGTGCCAGCAGCCCAAGGACAGCCGGTGAGCAGTTCTTC.

The rearrangement links TRBV28 to TRBJ2-1; a weak D match, TRBD2 (6 bases). The V end was cut by 5 bases, the J end by 0 bases, with 14 bases between. The CDR3 is made up of 16 amino acids. The germline V gene has CDR1 MDHEN and CDR2 SYDVKM. Here the CDR3 reads CASSPLAWSSYNEQFF. The DNA of the CDR3 is TGTGCCAGCAGTCCCCTAGCGTGGAGCTCCTACAATGAGCAGTTCTTC.

This clonotype appeared many times. Without the conserved terminal phenylalanine or tryptophan, this CDR3 likely stems from a read error. The rearrangement uses TRBV6-2 or TRBV6-3 and TRBJ1-2; D might be TRBD1 (6 bases). The ends were cut back, 3 bases at V and 1 base at J, with 9 bases in the middle. Looked up from germline, CDR1 is MNHEY and CDR2 is SVGEGT. CDR3 length: 14 amino acids. The CDR3 sequence: CASSYGRGNYGYTL. The CDR3 DNA follows: TGTGCCAGCAGTTATGGCAGGGGTAACTATGGCTACACCCTC.

Of note for this clonotype: Since the CDR3 does not end with the conserved phenylalanine or tryptophan, this likely comes from a read error. The DNA is left out, because the CDR3 cannot be placed on it with certainty; the CDR3 is given as TCRdb lists it. The rearrangement joins TRBV2 to TRBJ2-2; TRBD2, as called in the table, went unchecked against the DNA. The CDR3 spans 13 amino acids, including both terminal residues. Germline-derived CDR1 and CDR2 are SNHLY and FYNNEI. CDR3 amino acids: CASRDREVGELSS.

In this sample, this clonotype turned up once. A read error may explain this, as a much larger clone is one base away. The V gene is TRBV30, the J gene TRBJ2-1; D remains unclear. The length of the CDR3 is 14 residues. The germline V and J ends were trimmed by 1 base and 2 bases, with 9 bases remaining between them. CDR1 and CDR2 (germline): GTSNPN, SVGIG (reference sequence). This chain's CDR3 is CAWSEKAAYNEQFF. The CDR3 DNA reads TGTGCCTGGAGTGAAAAGGCGGCCTACAATGAGCAGTTCTTC.

On this clonotype: A read error may account for a junction end that differs from germline. DNA of the CDR3: TGCAGTGTTGGCGGACAGGTCTATAACTATGGCTACGCCTTC. Protein: CSVGGQVYNYGYAF. This sequence joins TRBV29-1 and TRBJ1-2; 7 nucleotides match TRBD1. The germline V gene encodes CDR1 SQVTM and CDR2 ANQGSEA. CDR3 size: 14 residues.

In the case of this clonotype: In this CDR3 the conserved last residue, phenylalanine or tryptophan, is missing, so a read error is likely. V is TRBV11-3 and J is TRBJ2-1; tentatively, D is TRBD1 (5 bases). The germline CDR1 and CDR2 sequences are SGHNT and YENEEA. Trimming stripped 10 bases from V and 6 bases from J, with 16 bases between. The CDR3 length is 13 residues. This CDR3 is CANRPPVSNEQFI. CDR3 DNA: TGTGCCAACAGGCCTCCCGTCTCCAATGAGCAGTTCATC.